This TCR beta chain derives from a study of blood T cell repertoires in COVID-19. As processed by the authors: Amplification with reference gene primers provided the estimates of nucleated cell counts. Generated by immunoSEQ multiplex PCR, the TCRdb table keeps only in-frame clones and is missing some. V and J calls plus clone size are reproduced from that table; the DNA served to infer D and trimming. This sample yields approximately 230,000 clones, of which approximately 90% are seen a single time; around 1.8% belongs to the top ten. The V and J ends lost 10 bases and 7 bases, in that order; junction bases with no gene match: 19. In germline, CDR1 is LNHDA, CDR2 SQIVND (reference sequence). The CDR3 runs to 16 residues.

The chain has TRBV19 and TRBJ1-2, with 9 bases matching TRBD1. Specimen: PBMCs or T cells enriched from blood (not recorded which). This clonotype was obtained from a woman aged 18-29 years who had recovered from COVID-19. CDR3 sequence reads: CATHSGPGQGGPGYTF. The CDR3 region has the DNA TGTGCCACCCACTCGGGACCGGGACAGGGAGGTCCTGGCTACACCTTC.